These 26 T cell receptor beta chains share one sample of origin, sequenced in a study of identical twins. TCRdb reprocessed the 5' RACE reads via MiXCR and lists one record per CDR3 protein. The profile covers hundreds of thousands of distinct CDR3 sequences, with roughly 6.2% appearing a single time and 1.5% to 2% taken by the ten largest. The sample was naive T cells sorted from blood. These receptors were collected from a man between 18 and 35 years old in good health.

This clonotype was detected ten times or more. The CDR3 bases are TGTGCCAGCAGCTTAGATCGGGCACCCACGAACACAGATACGCAGTATTTT. It specifies CASSLDRAPTNTDTQYF. This chain connects TRBV7-9 to TRBJ2-3, with D unclear. Trimming cost V 1 base and J 2 bases, with 16 bases left between them. Germline lookup yields CDR1 SEHNR and CDR2 FQNEAQ (reference sequence). The CDR3 runs 17 residues. Filled out from reference TRBV7-9 and TRBJ2-3, the complete variable domain reads DTGVSQNPRHKITKRGQNVTFRCDPISEHNRLYWYRQTLGQGPEFLTYFQNEAQLEKSRLLSDRFSAERPKGSFSTLEIQRTEQGDSAMYLCASSLDRAPTNTDTQYFGPGTRLTVL.

This clonotype was found a few times. V usage is TRBV7-8 and J usage is TRBJ1-5, with a tentative D call TRBD1 (5 bases). The V and J ends lost 0 bases and 5 bases respectively, with 8 bases between them. The germline CDR1 and CDR2 sequences are SGHVS and FQNEAQ. The CDR3 consists of 14 residues. CDR3 in DNA: TGTGCCAGCAGCTTAGCAGGGGCGTATCAGCCCCAGCATTTT. Protein product: CASSLAGAYQPQHF. The full variable domain, rest sourced from reference TRBV7-8 and TRBJ1-5, is GAGVSQSPRYKVAKRGQDVALRCDPISGHVSLFWYQQALGQGPEFLTYFQNEAQLDKSGLPSDRFFAERPEGSVSTLKIQRTQQEDSAVYLCASSLAGAYQPQHFGDGTRLSIL.

This clonotype appeared many times. This sequence joins TRBV27 and TRBJ1-2, with D hard to call. Germline-derived CDR1 and CDR2 are MNHEY and SMNVEV (reference sequence). Trimming took off 3 bases at V and 8 bases at J, with 10 bases between the two ends. There are 12 residues in the CDR3. The CDR3 protein is CASSLGGRGYTF. The CDR3 coding sequence is TGTGCCAGCAGTTTGGGCGGGCGGGGCTACACCTTC.

This clonotype was recorded many times. The rearrangement links TRBV12-3 or TRBV12-4 to TRBJ1-1, with a tentative D call TRBD1 (6 bases). This CDR3 has 13 amino acids. V lost 3 bases and J lost 7, with 12 bases in between. CDR3 in amino acids: CASSFPQGFEAFF. The DNA of the CDR3 is TGTGCCAGCAGTTTTCCGCAGGGGTTTGAAGCTTTCTTT.

The chain uses TRBV9 and TRBJ1-1, with a possible D match to TRBD1 (5 bases). There are 14 residues in the CDR3. The germline V and J ends were trimmed by 6 bases and 7 bases, with 19 bases remaining between them. Germline V gene lookup returns CDR1 SGDLS and CDR2 YYNGEE. CDR3 region: CASIRLQVAGEAFF. The DNA for the CDR3 is TGTGCCAGCATCCGTTTACAGGTAGCTGGTGAAGCTTTCTTT.

This clonotype was seen ten or more times. The chain is built from TRBV12-3 or TRBV12-4 and TRBJ2-7; 7 bases are a match to TRBD2. V dropped 3 bases and J dropped 4; count of bases not matched to a gene: 6. The CDR3 contains 14 residues. The CDR3 here is CASSLAGLLYEQYF. The CDR3 region has the DNA TGTGCCAGCAGTTTGGCGGGACTACTTTACGAGCAGTACTTC.

The chain is built from TRBV5-1 and TRBJ2-5, with D perhaps TRBD2 (6 bases). Germline-derived CDR1 and CDR2 are SGHRS and YFSETQ. The CDR3 consists of 16 residues. The V gene lost 0 bases and the J gene lost 1 base, with 13 bases spanning the gap. The CDR3 region is CASSLDRAGRQETQYF. The DNA of the CDR3 is TGCGCCAGCAGCTTGGATCGCGCGGGACGCCAAGAGACCCAGTACTTC.

Details on this clonotype: The limits of the CDR3 on the DNA are not certain, so only TCRdb's listed CDR3 is given. The rearrangement joins TRBV6-4 to TRBJ2-1; no check of the table's D call, TRBD2, against the DNA was made. With termini counted, the CDR3 has 14 amino acids. Germline assignment: CDR1 MRHNA and CDR2 SNTAGT. The CDR3: CASSDWASGSPLFF.

This clonotype was seen repeatedly, ten times or more. The V call is TRBV12-3 or TRBV12-4, the J call TRBJ1-5, with D hard to call. The CDR3 extends over 15 amino acids. Trimming left V 3 bases short and J 6 bases short, with 15 bases between. The CDR3 DNA follows: TGTGCCAGCAGTTTGGCCCACGGAGGTAGTCAGCCCCAGCATTTT. It encodes CASSLAHGGSQPQHF.

This clonotype turned up a few times. Its ends do not fully match the called genes, so a read error is possible. The CDR3 here is CASKSQTFTDTQYF. The CDR3 DNA reads as TGTGCGAGCAAATCCCAGACCTTCACAGATACGCAGTATTTT. This chain links TRBV11-2 with TRBJ2-3; no firm D call. The CDR3 has 14 residues. Germline loops: CDR1 SGHAT, CDR2 FQNNGV.

The rearrangement joins TRBV6-1 to TRBJ1-5; D gene ambiguous. V was clipped by 5 bases and J by 0 bases, with 11 bases between them. The CDR3 contains 15 residues. Germline V lookup: CDR1 MNHNS, CDR2 SASEGT. CDR3 sequence reads: CASSPSHYSNQPQHF. CDR3 sequence (DNA): TGTGCCAGCAGTCCAAGTCATTATAGCAATCAGCCCCAGCATTTT.

This clonotype has more than one count but fewer than ten. J is TRBJ2-5 and V is TRBV18; a possible D gene is TRBD1 (5 bases). The germline V gene encodes CDR1 KGHSH and CDR2 LQKENI. The CDR3 length is 17 residues. Trimming shortened V by 2 bases and J by 2 bases, and 18 bases separated the two germline ends. The CDR3 is CASSPMVSGMRQETQYF. CDR3 nucleotide sequence: TGTGCCAGCTCACCAATGGTCTCAGGGATGCGACAAGAGACCCAGTACTTC.

In this sample, this clonotype turned up a few times. V and J are TRBV6-1 and TRBJ1-6; the D is unclear. In germline, CDR1 is MNHNS, CDR2 SASEGT. The CDR3 is made up of 13 amino acids. The germline V and J ends were trimmed by 7 bases and 7 bases, with 11 bases remaining between them. CDR3 in DNA: TGTGCCAGCAAGACACCGGGGAATTCACCCCTCCACTTT. Translation: CASKTPGNSPLHF.

This clonotype has a count of ten or more. The chain recombines TRBV20-1 with TRBJ2-7, with D uncertain. Per germline, CDR1 DFQATT and CDR2 SNEGSKA (reference sequence). V was trimmed by 1 base and J by 5 bases, leaving 15 bases between them. The CDR3 has 14 residues. The CDR3: CSARGMIGIDEQYF. CDR3 nucleotides: TGCAGTGCTAGAGGCATGATAGGTATCGACGAGCAGTACTTC.

This clonotype was seen many times. V and J are TRBV28 and TRBJ2-7; TRBD2 matches at 13 bases. Losses at the gene ends were 6 bases for V and 0 bases for J; bases not matched to a gene: 11. Germline loops: CDR1 MDHEN, CDR2 SYDVKM. There are 18 residues in the CDR3. The CDR3 region has the DNA TGTGCCAGCAGCCGCGGACTAGCGGGAGTGTCATCCTCCTACGAGCAGTACGTC. This encodes CASSRGLAGVSSSYEQYV.

This clonotype was observed many times. The chain links TRBV29-1 to TRBJ2-2; 7 positions match TRBD2. Germline lookup yields CDR1 SQVTM and CDR2 ANQGSEA. This CDR3 is 15 amino acids long. V lost 4 bases and J lost 0; bases outside the gene matches: 5. This CDR3 is CSVVLAKANTGELFF. The DNA for the CDR3 is TGCAGCGTTGTACTAGCGAAAGCGAACACCGGGGAGCTGTTTTTT.

This clonotype came up many times. The chain uses TRBV5-1 and TRBJ2-2, with D maybe TRBD1 (5 bases). CDR1 and CDR2 from the germline V gene are SGHRS and YFSETQ. The CDR3 contains 14 residues. V shed 4 bases and J shed 3 bases, with 10 bases lying between them. The CDR3 loop reads CASSETRDTGELFF. The CDR3 DNA reads as TGCGCCAGCAGCGAAACCAGGGACACCGGGGAGCTGTTTTTT.

V gene TRBV7-2 combines with J gene TRBJ1-5; D gene unclear. The CDR3 is 15 amino acids. Per germline, CDR1 SGHTA and CDR2 FQGNSA. V lost 5 bases and J lost 1, with 12 bases in between. The CDR3 bases are TGTGCCAGCAGCAAAAGTCAAGGCAGCAATCAGCCCCAGCATTTT. Protein sequence: CASSKSQGSNQPQHF.

This clonotype has a handful of counts. This rearrangement joins TRBV9 to TRBJ2-1; D remains ambiguous. The CDR3 is made up of 15 amino acids. The germline V gene encodes CDR1 SGDLS and CDR2 YYNGEE. V dropped 3 bases and J dropped 8 bases, with 18 bases sitting between them. The CDR3 sequence is CASSDQFGVLDEQFF. CDR3 nucleotides: TGTGCCAGCAGCGACCAGTTTGGGGTTTTGGATGAGCAGTTCTTC.

This clonotype showed up many times. The chain employs TRBV5-6 and TRBJ1-4, with 9 nucleotides matching TRBD1. CDR1 and CDR2 (germline): SGHDT, YYEEEE. V lost 2 bases and J lost 3; bases outside the gene matches: 2. This CDR3 is 15 amino acids long. CDR3 residues: CASSLQGASNEKLFF. The CDR3, as DNA: TGTGCCAGCAGCTTACAGGGGGCGTCTAATGAAAAACTGTTTTTT.

Ten or more counts support this clonotype. The chain employs TRBV11-2 and TRBJ2-1; D gene ambiguous. The CDR3 runs to 16 residues. Germline lookup yields CDR1 SGHAT and CDR2 FQNNGV. V lost 3 bases to trimming and J lost 0 bases, with 12 bases between them. CDR3: CASSFGPGSSYNEQFF. CDR3 in DNA: TGTGCCAGCAGCTTTGGTCCGGGTAGCTCCTACAATGAGCAGTTCTTC.

This clonotype was counted ten times or more. The rearrangement joins TRBV3-1 to TRBJ2-7, with D uncertain. Germline V gene lookup returns CDR1 LGHDT and CDR2 YNNKEL (reference sequence). The CDR3 has 15 amino acids. Between the trimmed V and J ends, which lost 2 bases and 2 bases, there was a span of 13 bases. CDR3 protein: CASSQSLAGAYEQYV. The DNA for the CDR3 is TGTGCCAGCAGCCAAAGCCTCGCCGGTGCCTACGAGCAGTACGTC.

V gene TRBV4-2 combines with J gene TRBJ2-2, with TRBD2 matching over 15 bases. Germline CDR1 LGHNA, CDR2 YNFKEQ. The CDR3 loop spans 19 amino acids. Trimming removed 5 bases from V and 4 bases from J; junction bases left unmatched: 11. This CDR3 reads CASSGGGLAGGLGTGELFF. The DNA for the CDR3 is TGTGCCAGCAGCGGAGGGGGACTAGCGGGAGGCTTGGGCACCGGGGAGCTGTTTTTT.

This clonotype was seen repeatedly, ten times or more. V gene TRBV28 combines with J gene TRBJ2-5; D call uncertain. Germline CDR1 and CDR2: MDHEN and SYDVKM. Trimming took 6 bases from V and 0 from J, leaving 14 bases between them. This CDR3 has 15 residues. The CDR3 here is CASSRAGWDQETQYF. CDR3 nucleotides: TGTGCCAGCAGCCGGGCCGGGTGGGACCAAGAGACCCAGTACTTC.

This clonotype was counted at least ten times. The V gene is TRBV24-1, the J gene TRBJ1-2; D is unresolved. The V end was cut by 7 bases, the J end by 8 bases, with 13 bases between. This CDR3 comprises 12 residues. Germline V gives CDR1 KGHDR, CDR2 SFDVKD. The CDR3 sequence: CATSQVSGGYTF. CDR3 in DNA: TGTGCCACCAGCCAAGTCAGTGGAGGCTACACCTTC.

Turning to this clonotype: A read error may be the cause here, since a much bigger clone is one base away. The CDR3 end shows no conserved phenylalanine or tryptophan, and so a read error is likely. The V and J genes are TRBV20-1 and TRBJ1-3; tentative D call: TRBD1 (5 bases). V lost 4 bases and J lost 1, with 23 bases in between. The germline V gene has CDR1 DFQATT and CDR2 SNEGSKA (reference sequence). The CDR3 totals 18 residues. The CDR3 protein is CSAKGRTKHHLSGNTIYY. CDR3 coding DNA: TGCAGTGCTAAGGGTCGGACAAAGCACCATCTATCTGGAAACACCATATATTAT.